This T cell receptor beta chain derives from a study of preoperative IRX-2 immunotherapy in early breast cancer. Trimming shortened V by 3 bases and J by 0 bases, and 8 bases separated the two germline ends. In germline, CDR1 is SGHNT, CDR2 YENEEA. The CDR3 consists of 14 residues. This clone was detected a few times. The repertoire was sequenced with immunoSEQ multiplex PCR; TCRdb's copy has only in-frame clones and lacks some. The sample includes around 6,000 clones, around 70% seen only once; the top ten take roughly 18%. Treatment indicated: preoperative locoregional IRX-2 cytokine immunotherapy. This phase Ib study tested locoregional IRX-2 cytokine immunotherapy given before surgery.

Material: tumor tissue, obtained before IRX-2 immunotherapy. This TCR was recovered from a human donor with breast cancer. The V call is TRBV11-3, the J call TRBJ1-1; D might be TRBD1 (6 bases). The CDR3 DNA reads as TGTGCCAGCAGCTTGGACAGCATGAACACTGAAGCTTTCTTT. As protein: CASSLDSMNTEAFF.